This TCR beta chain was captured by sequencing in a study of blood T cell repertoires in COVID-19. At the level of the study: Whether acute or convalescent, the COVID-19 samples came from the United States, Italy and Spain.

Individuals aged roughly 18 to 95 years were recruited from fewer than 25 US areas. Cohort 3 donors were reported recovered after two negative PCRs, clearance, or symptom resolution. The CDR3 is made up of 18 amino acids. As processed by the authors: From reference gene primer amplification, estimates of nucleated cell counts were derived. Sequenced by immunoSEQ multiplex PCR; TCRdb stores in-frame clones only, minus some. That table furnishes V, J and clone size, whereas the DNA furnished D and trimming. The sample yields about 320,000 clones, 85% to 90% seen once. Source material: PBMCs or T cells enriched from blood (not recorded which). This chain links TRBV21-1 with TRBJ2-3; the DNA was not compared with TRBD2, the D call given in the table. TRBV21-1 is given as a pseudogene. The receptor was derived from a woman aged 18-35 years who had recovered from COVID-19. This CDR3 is CASSTRGERYQSTDTQYF. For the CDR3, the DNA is TGTGCCAGCAGCACACGGGGTGAGCGATATCAAAGCACAGATACGCAGTATTTT.